This entry lists 32 T cell receptor beta chains sequenced from one sample in a study of CD8 T cells in Susac syndrome. cDNA came from approximately 0.5 to 1 ug RNA primed by random hexamers. MiXCR, run by TCRdb on the immunoSEQ multiplex PCR reads, gives a single entry per CDR3 protein. The sample records tens of thousands of distinct CDR3 sequences, approximately 93% being singletons. Sequencing input: CD8+ T cells from PBMCs. Receptors originate from a human donor with multiple sclerosis.

The chain couples TRBV7-9 to TRBJ1-6, with TRBD1 matching 7 bases. Germline CDR1 is SEHNR and CDR2 is FQNEAQ (reference sequence). The V segment lost 3 bases and the J segment 14 bases; nucleotides outside the gene matches: 1. The CDR3 loop spans 11 amino acids. The DNA of the CDR3 is TGTGCCAGCAGCTTGACAGGGACCCTCCACTTT. It translates to CASSLTGTLHF.

The rearrangement links TRBV19 to TRBJ2-7; perhaps TRBD1 as D (6 bases). Germline values: CDR1 LNHDA, CDR2 SQIVND (reference sequence). The CDR3 totals 17 residues. The germline V and J ends were trimmed by 0 bases and 1 base, with 16 bases remaining between them. CDR3 sequence: CASSIDLTTTGSYEQYF. CDR3 coding DNA: TGTGCCAGTAGTATAGACCTAACGACGACAGGTTCCTACGAGCAGTACTTC.

The chain joins TRBV3-1 to TRBJ2-7; unclear D gene. The CDR3 length is 15 residues. Germline V gene lookup returns CDR1 LGHDT and CDR2 YNNKEL (reference sequence). Between the trimmed V and J ends, which lost 0 bases and 3 bases, there was a span of 12 bases. CDR3 sequence reads: CASSQELGMDYEQYF. The CDR3 DNA follows: TGTGCCAGCAGCCAAGAGTTAGGAATGGACTACGAGCAGTACTTC.

The chain couples TRBV3-1 to TRBJ1-6; TRBD1 matches 8 bases. The CDR3 is made up of 18 amino acids. Germline CDR1 and CDR2: LGHDT and YNNKEL (reference sequence). J lost 0 bases, V lost 4 bases, and 8 bases had no gene match. CDR3 amino acids: CASSLLGQGSSYNSPLHF. CDR3 nucleotides: TGTGCCAGCAGCCTCCTTGGACAGGGAAGCTCCTATAATTCACCCCTCCACTTT.

The chain uses TRBV12-3 or TRBV12-4 and TRBJ2-3; maybe TRBD2 (6 bases). Deletions cut 6 bases from V and 0 bases from J, with 13 bases between. This CDR3 region has 15 residues. For the CDR3, the DNA is TGTGCCAGCAGAGCCACCGGGACTAGCACAGATACGCAGTATTTT. Protein: CASRATGTSTDTQYF.

V is TRBV27 and J is TRBJ1-5, with a possible D match to TRBD1 (6 bases). Between the trimmed V and J ends, which lost 5 bases and 2 bases, there was a span of 16 bases. Germline CDR1 is MNHEY and CDR2 is SMNVEV (reference sequence). The CDR3 runs 16 residues. CDR3 amino acids: CASSITGRLGNQPQHF. For the CDR3, the DNA is TGTGCCAGCAGTATCACAGGGAGATTGGGCAATCAGCCCCAGCATTTT.

This CDR3 reads CASSSTYGYTF. DNA for the CDR3: TGTGCCAGCAGCTCAACCTATGGCTACACCTTC. V is TRBV7-9 and J is TRBJ1-2; D not resolved. CDR1 SEHNR and CDR2 FQNEAQ come from the germline V gene (reference sequence). This CDR3 contains 11 residues. The germline V and J ends were trimmed by 4 bases and 4 bases, with 4 bases remaining between them.

This chain links TRBV2 with TRBJ2-1; the D is unclear. Trimming left V 10 bases short and J 2 bases short, with 12 bases between. Germline CDR1 is SNHLY and CDR2 is FYNNEI. The length of the CDR3 is 13 residues. The CDR3 here is CATSQQTYNEQFF. In DNA form, the CDR3 reads TGTGCCACCAGCCAGCAAACCTACAATGAGCAGTTCTTC.

The chain uses TRBV7-9 and TRBJ1-4; TRBD1 aligns across 10 bases. The CDR3 has 15 residues. Trimming removed 5 bases from V and 8 bases from J; junction bases left unmatched: 8. Germline CDR1 reads SEHNR; CDR2 reads FQNEAQ (reference sequence). CDR3 sequence: CASSKRDRGREKLFF. The DNA for the CDR3 is TGTGCCAGCAGCAAAAGGGACAGGGGAAGGGAAAAACTGTTTTTT. The full variable domain, with the rest looked up from reference TRBV7-9 and TRBJ1-4, is DTGVSQNPRHKITKRGQNVTFRCDPISEHNRLYWYRQTLGQGPEFLTYFQNEAQLEKSRLLSDRFSAERPKGSFSTLEIQRTEQGDSAMYLCASSKRDRGREKLFFGSGTQLSVL.

The chain carries TRBV12-3 or TRBV12-4 and TRBJ1-3, with D perhaps TRBD1 (6 bases). V lost 2 bases to trimming and J lost 1 base, with 12 bases between them. This CDR3 has 16 residues. CDR3 coding DNA: TGTGCCAGCAGTTTATGGGGGGCCCTTTCTGGAAACACCATATATTTT. Encoded protein: CASSLWGALSGNTIYF.

This clonotype was seen once. The chain combines TRBV9 with TRBJ2-5; 11 bases line up with TRBD2. The J segment lost 5 bases and the V segment lost 0 bases, leaving 3 bases of the junction unmatched. There are 15 residues in the CDR3. From germline, CDR1 is SGDLS and CDR2 YYNGEE. CDR3 sequence: CASSVGGLAVETQYF. The CDR3 DNA sequence: TGTGCCAGCAGCGTAGGGGGACTAGCGGTGGAGACCCAGTACTTC.

The chain couples TRBV20-1 to TRBJ1-2; D is unresolved. The V gene's germline CDR1 is DFQATT and CDR2 SNEGSKA (reference sequence). The CDR3 is 13 amino acids. The germline V and J ends were trimmed by 6 bases and 4 bases, with 15 bases remaining between them. The CDR3 loop is CSAPIPVLYGYTF. The CDR3 bases are TGCAGTGCCCCCATTCCAGTCCTCTATGGCTACACCTTC.

V is TRBV7-9 and J is TRBJ2-5, with TRBD2 matching over 8 bases. From germline, CDR1 is SEHNR and CDR2 FQNEAQ (reference sequence). The V segment lost 7 bases and the J segment 1 base; nucleotides outside the gene matches: 5. CDR3 length equals 14 residues. The CDR3 bases are TGTGCCAGCACAGGCGGGGGGTCCCAAGAGACCCAGTACTTC. The encoded protein is CASTGGGSQETQYF.

The chain carries TRBV29-1 and TRBJ1-1; no clear D gene. Germline lookup yields CDR1 SQVTM and CDR2 ANQGSEA. The CDR3 is 11 residues long. The V gene lost 8 bases and the J gene lost 5 bases, with 12 bases spanning the gap. The CDR3 protein is CSLKEETEAFF. For the CDR3, the DNA is TGCAGCCTCAAGGAAGAAACTGAAGCTTTCTTT.

CDR3 coding DNA: TGCGCCAGCAGCCAAGATGTTCTTTACATGGACCTGACCTACGAGCAGTACTTC. Protein: CASSQDVLYMDLTYEQYF. The chain employs TRBV4-3 and TRBJ2-7; the D is unclear. The CDR3 sequence is 18 residues long. With 0 bases removed from V and 2 bases from J, the gap between germline ends came to 20 bases. The V gene's germline CDR1 is LGHNA and CDR2 YSLEER.

This clonotype was seen just once. The chain links TRBV7-9 to TRBJ1-2, with TRBD1 identical over 7 bases. Germline-derived CDR1 and CDR2 are SEHNR and FQNEAQ (reference sequence). CDR3 length: 16 amino acids. The V segment lost 5 bases and the J segment 8 bases; nucleotides outside the gene matches: 17. The DNA for the CDR3 is TGTGCCAGCAGCCTACCCGATGGGAGGGGGCATGGGGGCTACACCTTC. This encodes CASSLPDGRGHGGYTF. The full variable domain, rest sourced from reference TRBV7-9 and TRBJ1-2, is DTGVSQNPRHKITKRGQNVTFRCDPISEHNRLYWYRQTLGQGPEFLTYFQNEAQLEKSRLLSDRFSAERPKGSFSTLEIQRTEQGDSAMYLCASSLPDGRGHGGYTFGSGTRLTVV.

This rearrangement joins TRBV29-1 to TRBJ2-5; D is ambiguous. V lost 4 bases and J lost 2, with 11 bases in between. Germline-derived CDR1 and CDR2 are SQVTM and ANQGSEA. The CDR3 consists of 13 residues. CDR3 residues: CSVAPPLQETQYF. The CDR3 DNA reads TGCAGCGTTGCACCCCCGTTACAAGAGACCCAGTACTTC. The full variable domain, completed using reference TRBV29-1 and TRBJ2-5, is SAVISQKPSRDICQRGTSLTIQCQVDSQVTMMFWYRQQPGQSLTLIATANQGSEATYESGFVIDKFPISRPNLTFSTLTVSNMSPEDSSIYLCSVAPPLQETQYFGPGTRLLVL.

The chain carries TRBV15 and TRBJ2-7; 9 bases match TRBD2. The V gene's germline CDR1 is LNHNV and CDR2 YYDKDF (reference sequence). Trimming at V came to 8 bases and at J to 2 bases, leaving 7 bases not matched to a gene. The CDR3 runs to 14 residues. The CDR3 spells CATLDSGGPYEQYF. The DNA of the CDR3 is TGTGCCACCCTCGATAGCGGGGGTCCCTACGAGCAGTACTTC.

The chain recombines TRBV14 with TRBJ1-1; D unresolved. Germline CDR1 reads SGHDN; CDR2 reads FVKESK. Trimming removed 2 bases at V and 6 bases at J, with 10 bases between. This CDR3 spans 13 amino acids. CDR3 DNA: TGTGCCAGCAGCCAACTCTCCGTGGCTGAAGCTTTCTTT. This gives the protein CASSQLSVAEAFF.

The chain employs TRBV6-1 and TRBJ2-1; 8 bases line up with TRBD2. V dropped 3 bases and J dropped 4; count of bases not matched to a gene: 8. From germline, CDR1 is MNHNS and CDR2 SASEGT. The CDR3 loop spans 16 amino acids. The chain's CDR3 is CASSEGPGGIYNEQFF. As DNA, the CDR3 is TGTGCCAGCAGTGAGGGCCCGGGGGGGATTTACAATGAGCAGTTCTTC.

The chain joins TRBV20-1 to TRBJ2-5, with TRBD2 matching 7 bases. The CDR3 length is 15 residues. Germline V gene lookup returns CDR1 DFQATT and CDR2 SNEGSKA (reference sequence). With V trimmed by 4 bases and J by 3 bases, 11 bases remained unmatched. This chain's CDR3 is CSAKGGFPREETQYF. CDR3 DNA: TGCAGTGCTAAGGGAGGGTTTCCACGGGAAGAGACCCAGTACTTC.

This chain connects TRBV13 to TRBJ1-6; TRBD1 aligns across 7 bases. Germline V lookup: CDR1 PRHDT, CDR2 FYEKMQ (reference sequence). J gave up 7 bases and V 3 bases, and 3 bases lay outside the gene matches. This CDR3 is 14 amino acids long. CDR3 coding DNA: TGTGCCAGCAGCTTTGGGACAGAGAATTCACCCCTCCACTTT. Translated: CASSFGTENSPLHF.

This clonotype is deemed medium-sized (0.01 to 0.1%). This chain joins TRBV6-1 and TRBJ2-2, with TRBD2 identical over 8 bases. Trimming cost V 2 bases and J 4 bases; bases outside gene matches: 3. Germline V gene data show CDR1 as MNHNS and CDR2 as SASEGT. The CDR3 sequence is 15 residues long. For the CDR3, the DNA is TGTGCCAGCAGTGAATCGGCGGGGGGCACCGGGGAGCTGTTTTTT. It yields the protein CASSESAGGTGELFF.

The J gene is TRBJ2-3, the V gene TRBV4-1; D remains unclear. From germline, CDR1 is MGHRA and CDR2 YSYEKL. The CDR3 runs 13 residues. V was trimmed by 1 base and J by 1 base, leaving 3 bases between them. CDR3 sequence (DNA): TGCGCCAGCAGCCAAGTACGCACAGATACGCAGTATTTT. Amino acids: CASSQVRTDTQYF.

The chain links TRBV10-3 to TRBJ2-3, with 9 bases that match TRBD1. Germline CDR1 reads ENHRY; CDR2 reads SYGVKD. This CDR3 is 15 amino acids long. Trimming cost V 7 bases and J 3 bases; bases outside gene matches: 8. This CDR3 reads CAINAGTGSTDTQYF. CDR3 DNA: TGTGCCATCAATGCCGGGACAGGGTCAACAGATACGCAGTATTTT.

The chain recombines TRBV6-1 with TRBJ1-1; unclear D gene. This CDR3 is built from 12 residues. The germline gives CDR1 MNHNS, CDR2 SASEGT. V dropped 6 bases and J dropped 1 base, with 6 bases sitting between them. The CDR3 nucleotides are TGTGCCAGCAGGTTGGGGAACACTGAAGCTTTCTTT. Translation gives CASRLGNTEAFF.

The J gene is TRBJ1-2, the V gene TRBV4-3; 9 nucleotides align to TRBD1. CDR1 and CDR2 (germline): LGHNA, YSLEER. The junction had 7 bases not matched to a gene; V was cut back by 0 bases and J by 8 bases. The length of the CDR3 is 15 residues. The CDR3 here is CASSQDLFDRGGYTF. DNA of the CDR3: TGCGCCAGCAGCCAAGATCTTTTTGACAGGGGGGGCTACACCTTC.

This clonotype appeared a few times. This sequence joins TRBV12-3 or TRBV12-4 and TRBJ2-7, with 7 bases fitting TRBD2. The CDR3 has 12 amino acids. Trimming cost V 7 bases and J 3 bases; bases outside gene matches: 3. Here the CDR3 reads CASTPGGYEQYF. CDR3 in DNA: TGTGCCAGCACCCCGGGGGGCTACGAGCAGTACTTC.

V and J are TRBV7-9 and TRBJ2-7, with TRBD1 matching 7 bases. Germline loops: CDR1 SEHNR, CDR2 FQNEAQ (reference sequence). The CDR3 is 15 residues long. After removal of 4 bases from V and 5 bases from J, the junction contained 11 bases not matched to a gene. CDR3 loop: CASSSEIGTVDEQYF. As DNA, the CDR3 is TGTGCCAGCAGCTCCGAGATTGGGACAGTAGACGAGCAGTACTTC.

The V and J genes are TRBV19 and TRBJ1-1, with D perhaps TRBD1 (6 bases). The CDR3 spans 12 residues. The germline V gene has CDR1 LNHDA and CDR2 SQIVND (reference sequence). The V end lost 6 bases, the J end lost 4 bases, and 9 bases lay between the germline ends. CDR3 coding DNA: TGTGCCAGTAGGAACAGGGTCACTGAAGCTTTCTTT. It encodes CASRNRVTEAFF.

The genes are TRBV5-1 and TRBJ2-1; 14 nucleotides agree with TRBD2. Germline lookup yields CDR1 SGHRS and CDR2 YFSETQ. The CDR3 consists of 21 residues. Unmatched junction bases numbered 11, after V lost 0 bases and J lost 0 bases. DNA of the CDR3: TGCGCCAGCAGCTTGGCCCTACTCGGACTAGCGGGGGGCCACTCCTACAATGAGCAGTTCTTC. This gives the protein CASSLALLGLAGGHSYNEQFF. Combining the CDR3 with reference TRBV5-1 and TRBJ2-1 gives the whole variable domain KAGVTQTPRYLIKTRGQQVTLSCSPISGHRSVSWYQQTPGQGLQFLFEYFSETQRNKGNFPGRFSGRQFSNSRSEMNVSTLELGDSALYLCASSLALLGLAGGHSYNEQFFGPGTRLTVL.

This rearrangement joins TRBV20-1 to TRBJ1-2, with a possible D match to TRBD1 (6 bases). The CDR3 length is 15 residues. Germline-derived CDR1 and CDR2 are DFQATT and SNEGSKA (reference sequence). Between the trimmed V and J ends, which lost 3 bases and 6 bases, there was a span of 20 bases. DNA of the CDR3: TGCAGTGCTAGTATACTCGGGCAGGGGACGGATGGCTACACCTTC. It is translated as CSASILGQGTDGYTF.